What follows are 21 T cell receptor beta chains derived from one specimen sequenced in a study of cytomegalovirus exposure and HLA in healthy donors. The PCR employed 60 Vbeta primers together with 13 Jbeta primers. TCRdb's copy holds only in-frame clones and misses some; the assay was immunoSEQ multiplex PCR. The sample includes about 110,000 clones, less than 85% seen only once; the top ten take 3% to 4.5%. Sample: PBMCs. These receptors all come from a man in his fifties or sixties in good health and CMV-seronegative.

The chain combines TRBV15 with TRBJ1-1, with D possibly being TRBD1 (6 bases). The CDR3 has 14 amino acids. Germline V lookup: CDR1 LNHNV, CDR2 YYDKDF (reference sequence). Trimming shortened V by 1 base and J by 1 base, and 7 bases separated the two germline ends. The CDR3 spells CATSRVTGNTEAFF. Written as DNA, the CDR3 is TGTGCCACCAGCAGAGTGACAGGGAACACTGAAGCTTTCTTT.

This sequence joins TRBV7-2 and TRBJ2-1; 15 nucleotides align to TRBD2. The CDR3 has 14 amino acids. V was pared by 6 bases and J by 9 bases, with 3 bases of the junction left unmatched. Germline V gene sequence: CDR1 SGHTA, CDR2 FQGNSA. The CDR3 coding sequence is TGTGCCAGCAGGAAGGGACTAGCGGGGGGTGAGCAGTTCTTC. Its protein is CASRKGLAGGEQFF.

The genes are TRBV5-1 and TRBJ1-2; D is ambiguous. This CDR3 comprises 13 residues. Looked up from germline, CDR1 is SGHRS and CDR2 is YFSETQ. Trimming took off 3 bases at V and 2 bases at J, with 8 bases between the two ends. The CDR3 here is CASSYGPNYGYTF. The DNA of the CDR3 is TGCGCCAGCAGCTATGGGCCCAACTATGGCTACACCTTC. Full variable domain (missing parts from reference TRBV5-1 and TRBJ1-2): KAGVTQTPRYLIKTRGQQVTLSCSPISGHRSVSWYQQTPGQGLQFLFEYFSETQRNKGNFPGRFSGRQFSNSRSEMNVSTLELGDSALYLCASSYGPNYGYTFGSGTRLTVV.

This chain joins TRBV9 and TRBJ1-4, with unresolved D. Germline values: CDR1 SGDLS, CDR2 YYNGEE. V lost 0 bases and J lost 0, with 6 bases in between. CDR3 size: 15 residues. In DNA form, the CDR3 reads TGTGCCAGCAGCGTAGTGTCAGCAACTAATGAAAAACTGTTTTTT. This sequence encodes CASSVVSATNEKLFF.

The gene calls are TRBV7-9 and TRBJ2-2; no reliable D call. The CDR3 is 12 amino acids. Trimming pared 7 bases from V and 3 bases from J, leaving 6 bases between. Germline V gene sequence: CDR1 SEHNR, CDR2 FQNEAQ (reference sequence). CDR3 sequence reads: CASTHYTGELFF. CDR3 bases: TGTGCCAGCACCCACTACACCGGGGAGCTGTTTTTT.

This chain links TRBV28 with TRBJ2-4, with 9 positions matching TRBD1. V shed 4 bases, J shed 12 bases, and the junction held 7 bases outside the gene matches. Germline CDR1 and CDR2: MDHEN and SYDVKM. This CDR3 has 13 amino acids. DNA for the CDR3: TGTGCCAGCAGTTCGGGACAGGGAATTGCTCAGTACTTC. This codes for CASSSGQGIAQYF.

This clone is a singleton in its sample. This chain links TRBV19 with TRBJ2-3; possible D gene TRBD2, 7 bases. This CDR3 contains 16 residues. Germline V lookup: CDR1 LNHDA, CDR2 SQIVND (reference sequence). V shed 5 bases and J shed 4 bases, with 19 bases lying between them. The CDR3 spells CASSPVGGRPADTQYF. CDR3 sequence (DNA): TGTGCCAGTAGTCCAGTCGGGGGGCGCCCGGCAGATACGCAGTATTTT.

The CDR3 coding sequence is TGCGCCAGCAGCGGACAGGGCGGAGGGGACACTGAAGCTTTCTTT. As protein: CASSGQGGGDTEAFF. The chain combines TRBV5-1 with TRBJ1-1; 8 bases agree with TRBD1. V lost 4 bases to trimming and J lost 3 bases; unmatched junction nucleotides: 8. Germline-derived CDR1 and CDR2 are SGHRS and YFSETQ. The CDR3 extends over 15 amino acids.

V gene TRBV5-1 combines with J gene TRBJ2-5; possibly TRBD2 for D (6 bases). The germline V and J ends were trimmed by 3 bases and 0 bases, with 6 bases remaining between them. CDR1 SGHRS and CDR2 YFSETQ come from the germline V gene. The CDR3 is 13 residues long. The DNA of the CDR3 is TGCGCCAGCAGCTGGGAGGACCAAGAGACCCAGTACTTC. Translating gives CASSWEDQETQYF.

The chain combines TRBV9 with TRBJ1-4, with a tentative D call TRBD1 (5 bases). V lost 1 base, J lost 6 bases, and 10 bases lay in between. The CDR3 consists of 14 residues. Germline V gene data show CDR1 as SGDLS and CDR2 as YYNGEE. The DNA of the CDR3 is TGTGCCAGCAGCGTACGGGGGGAAGATGAAAAACTGTTTTTT. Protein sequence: CASSVRGEDEKLFF.

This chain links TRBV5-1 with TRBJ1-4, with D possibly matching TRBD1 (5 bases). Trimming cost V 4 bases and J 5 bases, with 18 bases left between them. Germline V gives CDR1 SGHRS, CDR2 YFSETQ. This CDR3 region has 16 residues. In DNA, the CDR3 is TGCGCCAGCAGCAAGGAGATTCGGACACCGAATGAAAAACTGTTTTTT. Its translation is CASSKEIRTPNEKLFF.

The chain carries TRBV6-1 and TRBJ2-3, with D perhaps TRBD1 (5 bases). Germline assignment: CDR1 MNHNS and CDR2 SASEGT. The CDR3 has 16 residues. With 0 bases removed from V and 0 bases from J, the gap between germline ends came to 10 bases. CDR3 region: CASSEATTASTDTQYF. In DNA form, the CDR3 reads TGTGCCAGCAGTGAAGCGACGACAGCTAGCACAGATACGCAGTATTTT.

The CDR3 loop is CASSPDRGNSGANVLTF. Written as DNA, the CDR3 is TGTGCCAGCTCACCTGACAGGGGGAACTCTGGGGCCAACGTCCTGACTTTC. The chain recombines TRBV18 with TRBJ2-6; 9 nucleotides agree with TRBD1. The germline gives CDR1 KGHSH, CDR2 LQKENI. Trimming removed 3 bases from V and 0 bases from J; junction bases left unmatched: 3. The CDR3 totals 17 residues.

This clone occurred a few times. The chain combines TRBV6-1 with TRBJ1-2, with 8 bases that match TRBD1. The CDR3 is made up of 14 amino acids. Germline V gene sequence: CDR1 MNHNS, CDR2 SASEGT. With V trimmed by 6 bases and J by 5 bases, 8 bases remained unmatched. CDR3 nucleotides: TGTGCCAGCAGCCCCGGGGACAGGTCTTATGGCTACACCTTC. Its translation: CASSPGDRSYGYTF.

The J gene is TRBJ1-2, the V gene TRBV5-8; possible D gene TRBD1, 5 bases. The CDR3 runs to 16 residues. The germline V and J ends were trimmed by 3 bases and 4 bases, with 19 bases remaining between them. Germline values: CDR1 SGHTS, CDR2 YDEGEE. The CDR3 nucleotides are TGTGCCAGCAGCTCGGCACCGCAGGGATGGACCTATGGCTACACCTTC. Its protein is CASSSAPQGWTYGYTF.

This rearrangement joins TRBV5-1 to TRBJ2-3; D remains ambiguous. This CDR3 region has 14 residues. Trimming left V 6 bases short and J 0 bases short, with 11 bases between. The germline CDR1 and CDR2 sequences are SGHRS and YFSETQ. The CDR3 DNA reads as TGCGCCAGCACCACGACACTTAGCACAGATACGCAGTATTTT. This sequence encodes CASTTTLSTDTQYF. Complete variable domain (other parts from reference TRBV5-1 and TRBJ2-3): KAGVTQTPRYLIKTRGQQVTLSCSPISGHRSVSWYQQTPGQGLQFLFEYFSETQRNKGNFPGRFSGRQFSNSRSEMNVSTLELGDSALYLCASTTTLSTDTQYFGPGTRLTVL.

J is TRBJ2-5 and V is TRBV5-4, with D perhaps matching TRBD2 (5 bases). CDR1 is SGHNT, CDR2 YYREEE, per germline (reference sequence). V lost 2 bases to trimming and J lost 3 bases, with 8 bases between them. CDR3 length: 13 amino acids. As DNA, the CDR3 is TGTGCCAGCAGCTTCGAGACTAAAGAGACCCAGTACTTC. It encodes CASSFETKETQYF.

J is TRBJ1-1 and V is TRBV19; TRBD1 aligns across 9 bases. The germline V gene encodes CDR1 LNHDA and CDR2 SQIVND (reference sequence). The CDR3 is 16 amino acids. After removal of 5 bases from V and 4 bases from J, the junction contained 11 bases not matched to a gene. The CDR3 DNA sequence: TGTGCCAGTAGTCCTACAGGGGGCGAGAAACGCACTGAAGCTTTCTTT. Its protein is CASSPTGGEKRTEAFF.

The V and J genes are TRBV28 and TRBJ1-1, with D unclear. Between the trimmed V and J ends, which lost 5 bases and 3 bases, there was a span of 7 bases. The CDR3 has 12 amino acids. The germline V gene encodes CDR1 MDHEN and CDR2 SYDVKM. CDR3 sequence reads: CASSPLYTEAFF. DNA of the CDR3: TGTGCCAGCAGTCCCCTTTACACTGAAGCTTTCTTT.

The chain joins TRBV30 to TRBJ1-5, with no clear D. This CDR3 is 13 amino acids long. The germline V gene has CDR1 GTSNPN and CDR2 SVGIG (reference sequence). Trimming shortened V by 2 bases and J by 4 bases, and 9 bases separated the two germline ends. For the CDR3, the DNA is TGTGCCTGGAGTTCCCGAACTAATCAGCCCCAGCATTTT. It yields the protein CAWSSRTNQPQHF.

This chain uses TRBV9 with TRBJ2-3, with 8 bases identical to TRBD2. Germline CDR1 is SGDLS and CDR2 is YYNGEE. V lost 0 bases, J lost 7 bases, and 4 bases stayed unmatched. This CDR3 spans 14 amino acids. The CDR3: CASSVDRGGNTQYF. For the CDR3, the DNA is TGTGCCAGCAGCGTAGATCGCGGGGGGAATACGCAGTATTTT. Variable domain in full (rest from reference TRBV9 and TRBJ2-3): DSGVTQTPKHLITATGQRVTLRCSPRSGDLSVYWYQQSLDQGLQFLIQYYNGEERAKGNILERFSAQQFPDLHSELNLSSLELGDSALYFCASSVDRGGNTQYFGPGTRLTVL.